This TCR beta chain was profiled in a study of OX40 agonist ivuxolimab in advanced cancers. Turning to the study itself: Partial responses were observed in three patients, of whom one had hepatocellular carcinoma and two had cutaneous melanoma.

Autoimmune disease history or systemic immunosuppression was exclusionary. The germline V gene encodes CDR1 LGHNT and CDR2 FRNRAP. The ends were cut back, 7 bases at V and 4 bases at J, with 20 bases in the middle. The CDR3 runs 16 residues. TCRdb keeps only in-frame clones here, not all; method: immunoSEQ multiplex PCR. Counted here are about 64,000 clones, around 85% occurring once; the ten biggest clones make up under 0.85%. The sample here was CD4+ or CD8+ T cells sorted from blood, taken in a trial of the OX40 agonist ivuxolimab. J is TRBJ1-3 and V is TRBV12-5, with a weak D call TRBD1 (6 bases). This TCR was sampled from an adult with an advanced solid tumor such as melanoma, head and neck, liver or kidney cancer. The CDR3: CASAPGGRAGGNTIYF. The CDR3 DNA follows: TGTGCTAGTGCCCCTGGGGGGCGGGCAGGAGGAAACACCATATATTTT.